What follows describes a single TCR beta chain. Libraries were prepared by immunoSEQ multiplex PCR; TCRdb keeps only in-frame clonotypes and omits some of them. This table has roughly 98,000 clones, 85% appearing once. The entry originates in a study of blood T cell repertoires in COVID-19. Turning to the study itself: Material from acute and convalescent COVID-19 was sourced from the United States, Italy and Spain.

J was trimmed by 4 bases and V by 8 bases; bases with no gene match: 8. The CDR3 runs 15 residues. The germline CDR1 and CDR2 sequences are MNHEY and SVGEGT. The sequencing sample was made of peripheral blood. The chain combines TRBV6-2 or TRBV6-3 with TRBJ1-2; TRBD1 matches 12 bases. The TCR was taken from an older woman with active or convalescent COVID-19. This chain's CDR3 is CASGRGTGGAYGYTF. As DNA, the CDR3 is TGTGCCAGCGGCCGGGGGACAGGGGGCGCCTATGGCTACACCTTC.